This entry lists 6 T cell receptor beta chains sequenced from one sample in a study of T cell responses to AZD1222 COVID-19 vaccine. TCRdb's table, derived via immunoSEQ multiplex PCR, lists solely in-frame clones and lacks some. The sample carries 150,000 or so clones, around nine tenths recorded once. Sequenced material: peripheral blood, taken on day 0 of AZD1222 vaccination. The receptors here all came from an adult in good health.

The chain uses TRBV30 and TRBJ2-7; D may be TRBD2 (5 bases). The CDR3 runs 13 residues. V was trimmed by 4 bases and J by 1 base, leaving 11 bases between them. Germline V CDR1 and CDR2: GTSNPN, SVGIG (reference sequence). CDR3 protein: CAWTWRSSYEQYF. In DNA, the CDR3 is TGTGCCTGGACTTGGAGGTCATCCTACGAGCAGTACTTC. The full variable domain, in which reference TRBV30 and TRBJ2-7 provide the parts outside the CDR3, is SQTIHQWPATLVQPVGSPLSLECTVEGTSNPNLYWYRQAAGRGLQLLFYSVGIGQISSEVPQNLSASRPQDRQFILSSKKLLLSDSGFYLCAWTWRSSYEQYFGPGTRLTVT.

The chain's CDR3 is CASSTMSLTDTQYF. The CDR3 DNA reads TGTGCCAGCAGCACCATGTCCCTCACAGATACGCAGTATTTT. The rearrangement joins TRBV11-2 to TRBJ2-3; no clear D gene. CDR1 and CDR2 (germline): SGHAT, FQNNGV. V was trimmed by 5 bases and J by 2 bases, leaving 11 bases between them. This CDR3 is built from 14 residues.

V and J are TRBV9 and TRBJ2-1, with D perhaps matching TRBD2 (6 bases). The CDR3 consists of 15 residues. V lost 3 bases, J lost 3 bases, and 13 bases lay in between. Per the germline V gene, CDR1 is SGDLS and CDR2 is YYNGEE. In DNA form, the CDR3 reads TGTGCCAGCAGCGACTATGATAGCGGCTACAATGAGCAGTTCTTC. The encoded protein is CASSDYDSGYNEQFF.

V usage is TRBV9 and J usage is TRBJ2-5; D perhaps matches TRBD1 (5 bases). Deletions cut 3 bases from V and 9 bases from J, with 27 bases between. Germline CDR1 reads SGDLS; CDR2 reads YYNGEE. The CDR3 length is 17 residues. In nucleotides, the CDR3 is TGTGCCAGCAGCGAACAGGCGGCGACCCACAACATAGTTCCCCAGTACTTC. Protein product: CASSEQAATHNIVPQYF.

The rearrangement links TRBV15 to TRBJ1-2, with unresolved D. Germline CDR1 LNHNV, CDR2 YYDKDF (reference sequence). The CDR3 is made up of 13 amino acids. V was clipped by 0 bases and J by 8 bases, with 10 bases between them. For the CDR3, the DNA is TGTGCCACCAGCAGAGATATTCGGGTCGGCTACACCTTC. Protein product: CATSRDIRVGYTF. Complete variable domain (other parts from reference TRBV15 and TRBJ1-2): DAMVIQNPRYQVTQFGKPVTLSCSQTLNHNVMYWYQQKSSQAPKLLFHYYDKDFNNEADTPDNFQSRRPNTSFCFLDIRSPGLGDTAMYLCATSRDIRVGYTFGSGTRLTVV.

This chain joins TRBV2 and TRBJ1-1; TRBD1 aligns across 7 bases. After removal of 4 bases from V and 2 bases from J, the junction contained 7 bases not matched to a gene. The CDR3 is 15 amino acids. In germline, CDR1 is SNHLY, CDR2 FYNNEI. The CDR3 sequence is CASSVGDSRNTEAFF. The CDR3 DNA follows: TGTGCCAGCAGTGTTGGGGACAGCCGAAACACTGAAGCTTTCTTT.